The rows below give T cell receptor beta chains drawn from one sample of a study of T cell changes during pregnancy in multiple sclerosis. Profiling relied on immunoSEQ multiplex PCR, and the TCRdb table lists in-frame clones only, not all of them. Altogether around 36,000 clones are present, about nine tenths being singletons, with the ten largest covering about 0.42%. Sequenced here: CD4+ T cells from peripheral blood mononuclear cells, sampled in the third trimester of pregnancy. The origin of the receptors is a female donor with multiple sclerosis, enrolled in a pregnancy study. Both conserved end residues are part of each CDR3. Each record gives: J gene, CDR3 length, clone size, V gene, D gene, CDR3 protein, CDR3 DNA. D genes are given only for firm matches. Rows give clone size only sometimes, using once, few, many, or a class for an expanded clone.

j_gene: TRBJ1-5
len: 14
abundance: -
v_gene: TRBV15
d_gene: -
CDR3aa: CATSRDGAGQPQHF
CDR3nt: TGTGCCACCAGCAGAGATGGGGCAGGACAGCCCCAGCATTTT

j_gene: TRBJ2-2
len: 13
abundance: -
v_gene: TRBV29-1
d_gene: TRBD1
CDR3aa: CSGTGSSTGELFF
CDR3nt: TGCAGCGGGACAGGGAGTAGCACCGGGGAGCTGTTTTTT

j_gene: TRBJ2-7
len: 12
abundance: -
v_gene: TRBV5-4
d_gene: TRBD2
CDR3aa: CASSVPSGRKYF
CDR3nt: TGTGCCAGCAGCGTTCCTAGCGGGAGGAAGTACTTC

j_gene: TRBJ1-6
len: 14
abundance: -
v_gene: TRBV30
d_gene: TRBD1
CDR3aa: CAWSAGQGGSPLHF
CDR3nt: TGTGCCTGGAGTGCAGGACAGGGTGGCTCACCCCTCCACTTT

j_gene: TRBJ2-7
len: 16
abundance: -
v_gene: TRBV9
d_gene: TRBD2
CDR3aa: CASSMQGLAYIYEQYF
CDR3nt: TGTGCCAGCAGCATGCAGGGACTAGCCTACATCTACGAGCAGTACTTC

j_gene: TRBJ1-3
len: 15
abundance: -
v_gene: TRBV13
d_gene: -
CDR3aa: CASSRDTNSGNTIYF
CDR3nt: TGTGCCAGCAGCCGCGATACTAACTCTGGAAACACCATATATTTT

j_gene: TRBJ2-5
len: 13
abundance: -
v_gene: TRBV5-4
d_gene: -
CDR3aa: CASSLPGMKTQYF
CDR3nt: TGTGCCAGCAGCTTGCCAGGGATGAAGACCCAGTACTTC

j_gene: TRBJ2-3
len: 11
abundance: -
v_gene: TRBV20-1
d_gene: -
CDR3aa: CSARGAVTQYF
CDR3nt: TGCAGTGCTAGAGGGGCTGTTACGCAGTATTTT

j_gene: TRBJ2-1
len: 15
abundance: -
v_gene: TRBV4-1
d_gene: TRBD1
CDR3aa: CASSHLGQGSVEQFF
CDR3nt: TGCGCCAGCAGCCACCTCGGACAGGGAAGTGTTGAGCAGTTCTTC

j_gene: TRBJ2-1
len: 13
abundance: -
v_gene: TRBV25-1
d_gene: -
CDR3aa: CASRRAKLGRQFF
CDR3nt: TGTGCCAGCAGGAGGGCCAAGTTAGGCAGGCAGTTCTTC

j_gene: TRBJ1-6
len: 15
abundance: -
v_gene: TRBV6-4
d_gene: -
CDR3aa: CASSDRSSYNSPLHF
CDR3nt: TGTGCCAGCAGTGACAGGAGCTCCTATAATTCACCCCTCCACTTT

j_gene: TRBJ2-3
len: 14
abundance: -
v_gene: TRBV6-4
d_gene: -
CDR3aa: CASRVSGNTDTQYF
CDR3nt: TGTGCCAGCAGGGTTAGCGGAAACACAGATACGCAGTATTTT

j_gene: TRBJ2-1
len: 13
abundance: -
v_gene: TRBV28
d_gene: TRBD1
CDR3aa: CASRGTGHNEQFF
CDR3nt: TGTGCCAGCAGGGGGACAGGCCACAATGAGCAGTTCTTC

j_gene: TRBJ1-1
len: 16
abundance: -
v_gene: TRBV18
d_gene: TRBD1
CDR3aa: CASSLKQGVMNTEAFF
CDR3nt: TGTGCCAGCTCACTAAAACAGGGGGTCATGAACACTGAAGCTTTCTTT

j_gene: TRBJ1-2
len: 12
abundance: few
v_gene: TRBV29-1
d_gene: TRBD1
CDR3aa: CSAPTGAKGYTF
CDR3nt: TGCAGCGCGCCGACAGGGGCTAAGGGCTACACCTTC

j_gene: TRBJ1-4
len: 15
abundance: -
v_gene: TRBV30
d_gene: TRBD1
CDR3aa: CAWSAVGQGKKKLFF
CDR3nt: TGTGCCTGGAGTGCAGTGGGACAGGGGAAGAAAAAACTGTTTTTT

j_gene: TRBJ1-5
len: 14
abundance: -
v_gene: TRBV2
d_gene: TRBD1
CDR3aa: CASKGGDGNQPQHF
CDR3nt: TGTGCCAGCAAAGGGGGCGACGGCAATCAGCCCCAGCATTTT

j_gene: TRBJ1-4
len: 14
abundance: -
v_gene: TRBV28
d_gene: -
CDR3aa: CASSAYGGSEKLFF
CDR3nt: TGTGCCAGCAGTGCATATGGAGGGAGCGAAAAACTGTTTTTT

j_gene: TRBJ2-1
len: 15
abundance: once
v_gene: TRBV5-1
d_gene: TRBD2
CDR3aa: CASSFGREISHEQFF
CDR3nt: TGCGCCAGCAGCTTTGGGAGGGAGATTTCCCATGAGCAGTTCTTC

j_gene: TRBJ2-6
len: 18
abundance: once
v_gene: TRBV2
d_gene: TRBD1
CDR3aa: CASGRDRGLGTGANVLTF
CDR3nt: TGTGCCAGCGGACGGGACAGGGGGCTAGGTACTGGGGCCAACGTCCTGACTTTC

j_gene: TRBJ1-3
len: 15
abundance: -
v_gene: TRBV7-8
d_gene: TRBD1
CDR3aa: CASSSIRGAGNTIYF
CDR3nt: TGTGCCAGCAGCTCTATCAGGGGGGCAGGAAACACCATATATTTT

j_gene: TRBJ2-7
len: 16
abundance: few
v_gene: TRBV7-9
d_gene: TRBD1
CDR3aa: CASSLALGQGAKEQYF
CDR3nt: TGTGCCAGCAGCTTAGCCCTGGGACAGGGGGCAAAAGAGCAGTACTTC

j_gene: TRBJ1-2
len: 14
abundance: -
v_gene: TRBV7-9
d_gene: -
CDR3aa: CASSANQWRYGYTF
CDR3nt: TGTGCCAGCAGCGCGAACCAGTGGAGGTATGGCTACACCTTC

j_gene: TRBJ1-5
len: 17
abundance: -
v_gene: TRBV18
d_gene: TRBD1
CDR3aa: CASSPSRQGSKSQPQHF
CDR3nt: TGTGCCAGCTCACCATCCCGACAGGGGTCTAAAAGTCAGCCCCAGCATTTT

j_gene: TRBJ2-7
len: 11
abundance: -
v_gene: TRBV29-1
d_gene: -
CDR3aa: CSVDSRYEQYF
CDR3nt: TGCAGCGTTGACAGCAGGTACGAGCAGTACTTC

j_gene: TRBJ2-7
len: 15
abundance: few
v_gene: TRBV10-3
d_gene: TRBD1
CDR3aa: CAISSRDRGSYEQYF
CDR3nt: TGTGCCATCAGTTCCCGGGACAGGGGATCCTACGAGCAGTACTTC

j_gene: TRBJ2-1
len: 15
abundance: -
v_gene: TRBV5-1
d_gene: TRBD2
CDR3aa: CASSLRLAGADEQFF
CDR3nt: TGCGCCAGCAGCTTGCGACTAGCGGGAGCGGATGAGCAGTTCTTC

j_gene: TRBJ2-5
len: 15
abundance: few
v_gene: TRBV5-4
d_gene: TRBD1
CDR3aa: CASSRDRQYQETQYF
CDR3nt: TGTGCCAGCAGCCGGGACAGGCAGTACCAAGAGACCCAGTACTTC

j_gene: TRBJ2-5
len: 13
abundance: -
v_gene: TRBV5-8
d_gene: TRBD1
CDR3aa: CASSLTGAETQYF
CDR3nt: TGTGCCAGCAGCTTAACAGGGGCTGAGACCCAGTACTTC

j_gene: TRBJ2-6
len: 13
abundance: -
v_gene: TRBV29-1
d_gene: -
CDR3aa: CSVAGTGANVLTF
CDR3nt: TGCAGCGTTGCGGGGACTGGGGCCAACGTCCTGACTTTC

j_gene: TRBJ1-1
len: 14
abundance: -
v_gene: TRBV6-5
d_gene: -
CDR3aa: CASSESPRRTEAFF
CDR3nt: TGTGCCAGCAGTGAGAGCCCCCGCCGAACTGAAGCTTTCTTT

j_gene: TRBJ1-5
len: 15
abundance: -
v_gene: TRBV10-1
d_gene: -
CDR3aa: CASSEGQNSNQPQHF
CDR3nt: TGCGCCAGCAGTGAGGGTCAGAATAGCAATCAGCCCCAGCATTTT

j_gene: TRBJ1-2
len: 11
abundance: -
v_gene: TRBV29-1
d_gene: -
CDR3aa: CSVDGGSGYTF
CDR3nt: TGCAGCGTTGACGGAGGGAGTGGCTACACCTTC

j_gene: TRBJ1-3
len: 16
abundance: -
v_gene: TRBV15
d_gene: -
CDR3aa: CATSTRQVFSGNTIYF
CDR3nt: TGTGCCACCAGCACACGACAGGTATTCTCTGGAAACACCATATATTTT

j_gene: TRBJ1-5
len: 13
abundance: -
v_gene: TRBV28
d_gene: TRBD1
CDR3aa: CASSRNRGQPQHF
CDR3nt: TGTGCCAGCAGTCGTAACAGGGGGCAGCCCCAGCATTTT

j_gene: TRBJ2-4
len: 18
abundance: -
v_gene: TRBV7-8
d_gene: -
CDR3aa: CASSSLPLGAIAKNIQYF
CDR3nt: TGTGCCAGCAGCTCACTCCCCCTAGGAGCGATAGCCAAAAACATTCAGTACTTC

j_gene: TRBJ2-7
len: 14
abundance: once
v_gene: TRBV19
d_gene: -
CDR3aa: CASSPDRSWHEQYF
CDR3nt: TGTGCCAGTAGTCCAGACAGAAGCTGGCACGAGCAGTACTTC

j_gene: TRBJ2-3
len: 15
abundance: -
v_gene: TRBV7-9
d_gene: -
CDR3aa: CASSLASASTDTQYF
CDR3nt: TGTGCCAGCAGCTTAGCTAGCGCTAGCACAGATACGCAGTATTTT

j_gene: TRBJ1-2
len: 20
abundance: -
v_gene: TRBV21-1
d_gene: -
CDR3aa: CASSKTVLGGARIGNYGYTF
CDR3nt: TGTGCCAGCAGCAAAACCGTATTAGGGGGCGCGAGGATAGGTAACTATGGCTACACCTTC

j_gene: TRBJ2-1
len: 17
abundance: -
v_gene: TRBV7-8
d_gene: TRBD2
CDR3aa: CASSLGLRGRTYNEQFF
CDR3nt: TGTGCCAGCAGCTTAGGGTTGCGCGGGAGGACCTACAATGAGCAGTTCTTC

j_gene: TRBJ1-1
len: 14
abundance: -
v_gene: TRBV5-1
d_gene: TRBD1
CDR3aa: CASSLVTGATEAFF
CDR3nt: TGCGCCAGCAGCTTGGTGACAGGGGCCACTGAAGCTTTCTTT

j_gene: TRBJ2-1
len: 14
abundance: -
v_gene: TRBV9
d_gene: -
CDR3aa: CASSVGYLGHEQFF
CDR3nt: TGTGCCAGCAGCGTTGGCTATTTGGGCCATGAGCAGTTCTTC

j_gene: TRBJ1-2
len: 15
abundance: -
v_gene: TRBV11-2
d_gene: -
CDR3aa: CASSSTAQGLYGYTF
CDR3nt: TGTGCCAGCAGTTCCACCGCTCAGGGGCTCTATGGCTACACCTTC

j_gene: TRBJ1-4
len: 16
abundance: -
v_gene: TRBV30
d_gene: -
CDR3aa: CALRTAYPSTNEKLFF
CDR3nt: TGTGCCTTGCGGACAGCTTACCCGTCAACTAATGAAAAACTGTTTTTT

j_gene: TRBJ1-5
len: 12
abundance: -
v_gene: TRBV19
d_gene: -
CDR3aa: CASSRGDQPQHF
CDR3nt: TGTGCCAGTAGCAGGGGAGATCAGCCCCAGCATTTT

j_gene: TRBJ2-7
len: 13
abundance: -
v_gene: TRBV29-1
d_gene: TRBD1
CDR3aa: CSVDGTGWPEQYF
CDR3nt: TGCAGCGTTGATGGGACAGGGTGGCCCGAGCAGTACTTC

j_gene: TRBJ2-1
len: 14
abundance: -
v_gene: TRBV25-1
d_gene: -
CDR3aa: CASSRQTSHNEQFF
CDR3nt: TGTGCCAGCAGTAGACAGACGAGTCACAATGAGCAGTTCTTC

j_gene: TRBJ2-4
len: 15
abundance: once
v_gene: TRBV2
d_gene: -
CDR3aa: CASSVAELAKNIQYF
CDR3nt: TGTGCCAGCAGTGTTGCGGAGCTAGCCAAAAACATTCAGTACTTC

j_gene: TRBJ2-1
len: 16
abundance: -
v_gene: TRBV11-3
d_gene: TRBD2
CDR3aa: CASSLEGRGSYNEQFF
CDR3nt: TGTGCCAGCAGCTTAGAGGGGCGGGGGTCCTACAATGAGCAGTTCTTC

j_gene: TRBJ1-2
len: 13
abundance: -
v_gene: TRBV7-2
d_gene: TRBD1
CDR3aa: CASSSGQVLGYTF
CDR3nt: TGTGCCAGCAGCTCCGGACAGGTTCTTGGCTACACCTTC

j_gene: TRBJ1-1
len: 11
abundance: -
v_gene: TRBV27
d_gene: -
CDR3aa: CASRAGTEAFF
CDR3nt: TGTGCCAGCCGAGCAGGGACTGAAGCTTTCTTT

j_gene: TRBJ2-1
len: 16
abundance: few
v_gene: TRBV5-1
d_gene: TRBD2
CDR3aa: CASSLVLAGVRNEQFF
CDR3nt: TGCGCCAGCAGCTTGGTTCTAGCGGGAGTTCGGAATGAGCAGTTCTTC

j_gene: TRBJ2-5
len: 14
abundance: -
v_gene: TRBV6-1
d_gene: TRBD1
CDR3aa: CASGPGQGRETQYF
CDR3nt: TGTGCCAGCGGCCCGGGACAGGGGCGAGAGACCCAGTACTTC

j_gene: TRBJ1-1
len: 16
abundance: few
v_gene: TRBV5-1
d_gene: TRBD1
CDR3aa: CASSVGDRGRVTEAFF
CDR3nt: TGCGCCAGCAGCGTTGGGGACAGGGGGCGGGTCACTGAAGCTTTCTTT

j_gene: TRBJ1-4
len: 15
abundance: -
v_gene: TRBV18
d_gene: TRBD1
CDR3aa: CASSPEKGQREKLFF
CDR3nt: TGTGCCAGCTCACCAGAGAAGGGACAGCGTGAAAAACTGTTTTTT

j_gene: TRBJ2-1
len: 11
abundance: -
v_gene: TRBV2
d_gene: -
CDR3aa: CASSWTHEQFF
CDR3nt: TGTGCCAGCAGCTGGACACATGAGCAGTTCTTC